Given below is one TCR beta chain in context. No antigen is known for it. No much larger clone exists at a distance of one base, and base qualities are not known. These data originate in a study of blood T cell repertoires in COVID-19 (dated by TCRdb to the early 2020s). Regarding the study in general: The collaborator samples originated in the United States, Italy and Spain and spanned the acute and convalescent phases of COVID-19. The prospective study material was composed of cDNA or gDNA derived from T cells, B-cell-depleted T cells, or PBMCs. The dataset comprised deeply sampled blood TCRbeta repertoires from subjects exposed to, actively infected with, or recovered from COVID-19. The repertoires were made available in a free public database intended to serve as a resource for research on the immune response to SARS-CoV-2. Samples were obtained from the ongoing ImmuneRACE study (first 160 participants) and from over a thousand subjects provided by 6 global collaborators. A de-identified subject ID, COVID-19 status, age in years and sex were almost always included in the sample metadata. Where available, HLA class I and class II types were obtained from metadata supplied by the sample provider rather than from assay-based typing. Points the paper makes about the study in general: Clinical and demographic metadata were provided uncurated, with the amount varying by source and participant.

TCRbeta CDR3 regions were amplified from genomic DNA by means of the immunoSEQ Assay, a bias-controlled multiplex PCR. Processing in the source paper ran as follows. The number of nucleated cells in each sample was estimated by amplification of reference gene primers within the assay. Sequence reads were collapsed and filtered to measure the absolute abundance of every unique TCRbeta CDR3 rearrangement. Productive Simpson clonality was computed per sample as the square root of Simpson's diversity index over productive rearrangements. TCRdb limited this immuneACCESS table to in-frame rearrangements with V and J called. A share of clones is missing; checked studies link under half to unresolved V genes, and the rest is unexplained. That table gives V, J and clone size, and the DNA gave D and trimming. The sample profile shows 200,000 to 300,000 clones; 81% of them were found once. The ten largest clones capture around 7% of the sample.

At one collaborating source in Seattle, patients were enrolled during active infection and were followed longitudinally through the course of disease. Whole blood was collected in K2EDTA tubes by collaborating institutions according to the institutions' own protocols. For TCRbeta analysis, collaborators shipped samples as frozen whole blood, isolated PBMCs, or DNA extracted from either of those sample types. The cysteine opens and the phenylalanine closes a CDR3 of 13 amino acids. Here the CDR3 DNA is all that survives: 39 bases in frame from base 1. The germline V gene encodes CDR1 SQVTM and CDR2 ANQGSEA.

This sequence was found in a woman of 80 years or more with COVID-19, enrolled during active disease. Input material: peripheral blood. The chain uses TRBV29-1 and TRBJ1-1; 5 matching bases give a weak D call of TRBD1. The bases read TGCAGTGGGCGGGGGACCATGAACACTGAAGCTTTCTTT. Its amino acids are CSGRGTMNTEAFF.